Following are 12 T cell receptor beta chains from one sample sequenced in a study of T cell responses to AZD1222 COVID-19 vaccine. This table comes from immunoSEQ multiplex PCR, and its TCRdb copy is limited to in-frame clones, with some not included. The sample includes tens of thousands of clones, 70% to 90% of them seen just once. The material was peripheral blood, obtained on day 0 of MenACWY control vaccination. These receptors were collected from an adult in good health.

The V and J genes are TRBV6-5 and TRBJ2-1, with 8 positions matching TRBD2. This CDR3 region has 15 residues. The germline V gene has CDR1 MNHEY and CDR2 SVGAGI. The J segment lost 7 bases and the V segment lost 5 bases, leaving 10 bases of the junction unmatched. The DNA for the CDR3 is TGTGCCAGCAGTATTAGGTCGGGGGGGTGGAATGAGCAGTTCTTC. Translated, it gives CASSIRSGGWNEQFF.

This rearrangement joins TRBV5-6 to TRBJ2-1, with 8 bases lining up with TRBD2. This CDR3 comprises 15 residues. V shed 3 bases and J 3 bases; nucleotides not matched to a gene: 5. The germline CDR1 and CDR2 sequences are SGHDT and YYEEEE. The DNA for the CDR3 is TGTGCCAGCAGCTCCGGGGGGGCAGACTACAATGAGCAGTTCTTC. Residues: CASSSGGADYNEQFF.

The rearrangement joins TRBV7-9 to TRBJ2-1, with a possible D match to TRBD2 (5 bases). V was pared by 0 bases and J by 0 bases, with 15 bases between. Germline-derived CDR1 and CDR2 are SEHNR and FQNEAQ (reference sequence). The CDR3 sequence is 18 residues long. CDR3 DNA sequence: TGTGCCAGCAGCTTAGCGCTAGTGGGCAGCGGCTCCTACAATGAGCAGTTCTTC. It specifies CASSLALVGSGSYNEQFF.

The chain has TRBV19 and TRBJ1-5; 8 nucleotides align to TRBD1. The J segment lost 6 bases and the V segment lost 10 bases, leaving 11 bases of the junction unmatched. The CDR3 runs to 14 residues. Germline-derived CDR1 and CDR2 are LNHDA and SQIVND (reference sequence). DNA of the CDR3: TGTGCCACCAATGACAGGGGAGGGGGTCAGCCCCAGCATTTT. Protein product: CATNDRGGGQPQHF.

The chain combines TRBV18 with TRBJ1-2, with 8 bases that match TRBD1. The V segment lost 1 base and the J segment 3 bases; nucleotides outside the gene matches: 7. The CDR3 covers 16 residues. Germline loops: CDR1 KGHSH, CDR2 LQKENI. CDR3 loop: CASSPRQQGVHYGYTF. The CDR3, as DNA: TGTGCCAGCTCACCACGGCAACAGGGGGTCCACTATGGCTACACCTTC.

The chain is built from TRBV5-6 and TRBJ1-1; TRBD1 aligns across 7 bases. In germline, CDR1 is SGHDT, CDR2 YYEEEE. The trim removed 0 bases at V and 1 base at J, leaving 0 bases unmatched. CDR3 length: 14 amino acids. The CDR3 region is CASSLGTGNTEAFF. The CDR3 nucleotides are TGTGCCAGCAGCTTGGGGACAGGGAACACTGAAGCTTTCTTT. The whole variable domain, filled in from reference TRBV5-6 and TRBJ1-1, reads DAGVTQSPTHLIKTRGQQVTLRCSPKSGHDTVSWYQQALGQGPQFIFQYYEEEERQRGNFPDRFSGHQFPNYSSELNVNALLLGDSALYLCASSLGTGNTEAFFGQGTRLTVV.

V usage is TRBV20-1 and J usage is TRBJ2-7; possibly TRBD1 for D (6 bases). This CDR3 region has 11 residues. The germline V gene encodes CDR1 DFQATT and CDR2 SNEGSKA (reference sequence). The CDR3 is CSAGDSYEQYF. CDR3 in DNA: TGCAGCGCAGGGGACTCCTACGAGCAGTACTTC.

V usage is TRBV5-1 and J usage is TRBJ2-1; 13 positions match TRBD2. Germline V gives CDR1 SGHRS, CDR2 YFSETQ. Losses at the gene ends were 5 bases for V and 4 bases for J; bases not matched to a gene: 0. CDR3 length equals 14 residues. In DNA, the CDR3 is TGCGCCAGCAGACTAGCGGGGGGGTACAATGAGCAGTTCTTC. Translating it yields CASRLAGGYNEQFF.

V and J are TRBV25-1 and TRBJ1-5, with D possibly being TRBD1 (5 bases). This CDR3 spans 15 amino acids. The V and J ends lost 4 bases and 6 bases respectively, with 16 bases between them. Per germline, CDR1 MGHDK and CDR2 SYGVNS. The CDR3 sequence: CASSASRDFLQPQHF. The CDR3 bases are TGTGCCAGCAGTGCCTCTAGGGACTTCCTTCAGCCCCAGCATTTT.

The chain recombines TRBV5-8 with TRBJ2-6; D is unclear. Trimming removed 1 base from V and 2 bases from J, with 7 bases in between. This CDR3 has 15 residues. Germline CDR1 reads SGHTS; CDR2 reads YDEGEE. This CDR3 is CASSLIGPGANVLTF. In DNA, the CDR3 is TGTGCCAGCAGCTTGATAGGGCCTGGGGCCAACGTCCTGACTTTC. Complete variable domain (other parts from reference TRBV5-8 and TRBJ2-6): EAGVTQSPTHLIKTRGQQATLRCSPISGHTSVYWYQQALGLGLQFLLWYDEGEERNRGNFPPRFSGRQFPNYSSELNVNALELEDSALYLCASSLIGPGANVLTFGAGSRLTVL.

This clone was picked up a small number of times. This chain uses TRBV19 with TRBJ2-1; the D gene is possibly TRBD2 (7 bases). Trimming removed 1 base at V and 7 bases at J, with 14 bases between. The CDR3 contains 15 residues. CDR1 and CDR2 (germline): LNHDA, SQIVND (reference sequence). DNA for the CDR3: TGTGCCAGTAGTATAGGGGGGGGCGTTTCTAATGAGCAGTTCTTC. Residues: CASSIGGGVSNEQFF.

The chain couples TRBV3-1 (or the pseudogene TRBV3-2) to TRBJ1-1; D not certain. The germline V gene has CDR1 LGHDT and CDR2 YNNKEL (reference sequence). CDR3 length equals 13 residues. V was trimmed by 4 bases and J by 1 base, leaving 7 bases between them. The CDR3 DNA reads as TGTGCCAGCAGCCCATATGAGAACACTGAAGCTTTCTTT. Amino acid sequence: CASSPYENTEAFF.